This entry lists 5 T cell receptor beta chains sequenced from one sample in a study of blood T cell repertoires in COVID-19. Sequencing used immunoSEQ multiplex PCR; TCRdb keeps in-frame clones, though not all of them. Of 90,000 to 110,000 clones listed, approximately 72% are singletons. The sequencing sample was made of peripheral blood. The receptors derive from a woman between 65 and 79 years old with acute or convalescent COVID-19.

This chain links TRBV14 with TRBJ2-7, with a tentative D call TRBD1 (6 bases). V was cut by 8 bases and J by 2 bases, with 19 bases left in between. Per germline, CDR1 SGHDN and CDR2 FVKESK. The CDR3 is 15 residues long. The chain's CDR3 is CASSSWDTPPYEQYF. CDR3 DNA: TGTGCCAGCTCCTCTTGGGACACCCCTCCCTACGAGCAGTACTTC.

The chain joins TRBV3-1 (or the pseudogene TRBV3-2) to TRBJ2-1; weak D call: TRBD2 (5 bases). CDR1 and CDR2 (germline): LGHDT, YNNKEL (reference sequence). V was cut by 3 bases and J by 12 bases, with 12 bases left in between. The CDR3 totals 12 residues. This CDR3 reads CASSHTGVGQFF. The CDR3 nucleotides read TGTGCCAGCAGCCATACCGGGGTAGGGCAGTTCTTC.

This clone was counted many times. J is TRBJ1-5 and V is TRBV6-5; D is possibly TRBD1 (6 bases). Germline lookup yields CDR1 MNHEY and CDR2 SVGAGI. The V gene lost 9 bases and the J gene lost 7 bases, with 16 bases spanning the gap. CDR3 length equals 13 residues. In nucleotides, the CDR3 is TGTGCCAGTGAGGAGGGGGGAGGGCAGCCCCAGCATTTT. The encoded protein is CASEEGGGQPQHF.

The V call is TRBV24-1, the J call TRBJ1-1, with 9 positions matching TRBD1. Germline CDR1 is KGHDR and CDR2 is SFDVKD. The J segment lost 2 bases and the V segment lost 8 bases, leaving 2 bases of the junction unmatched. This CDR3 is built from 13 residues. Here the CDR3 reads CATNRGPNTEAFF. For the CDR3, the DNA is TGTGCCACCAACAGGGGGCCAAACACTGAAGCTTTCTTT.

The genes are TRBV28 and TRBJ1-3; D gene unclear. The CDR3 sequence is 15 residues long. Germline V gives CDR1 MDHEN, CDR2 SYDVKM. The germline V and J ends were trimmed by 3 bases and 4 bases, with 13 bases remaining between them. The CDR3 spells CASSLVLGGGNTIYF. The CDR3 nucleotides are TGTGCCAGCAGTTTGGTTCTGGGAGGCGGAAACACCATATATTTT.